These T cell receptor beta chains were read from a single sample in a study of radiation and T cells in renal cell carcinoma. The assay was immunoSEQ multiplex PCR, and TCRdb's table has in-frame clones only and misses some. The profile shows roughly 120,000 clones, about 81% of them singletons. Specimen: blood, collected from a patient whose treatment included radiotherapy and nephrectomy. These receptors originate from a woman in her fifties or sixties with renal cell carcinoma. The CDR3 runs from the conserved cysteine through the conserved F or W.

>TRBV28|TRBJ1-4
CASSLRPLLTVNEKLFF
>TRBV5-1|TRBJ1-2
CASSLGGTGTYGYTF
>TRBV14|TRBJ1-1
CASSLLRRNTEAFF
>TRBV19|TRBJ1-5
CATGRGARVQPQHF
>TRBV2|TRBJ2-5
CASSEGRGVKQETQYF
>TRBV5-1|TRBJ1-5
CASSPGTGNQPQHF
>TRBV5-6|TRBJ1-1
CASSLGRGTEAFF
>TRBV7-9|TRBJ1-1
CASRPRPPGEAFF
>TRBV28|TRBJ2-7
CASSLGGPPTGGEQYF
>TRBV7-8|TRBJ2-6
CASSSDRAGANVLTF
>TRBV6-5|TRBJ1-4
CASSYPGGNEKLFF
>TRBV5-6|TRBJ2-5
CASSLLRGLETQYF
>TRBV11-2|TRBJ2-3
CASSLPGTDTQYF
>TRBV6-5|TRBJ1-2
CASSYSGDRVGGYTF
>TRBV19|TRBJ1-2
CASSRTPGQGYGYTF
>TRBV6-1|TRBJ1-2
CASKGQGASGYTF
>TRBV4-2|TRBJ1-6
CASSQGTGGYNSPLHF
>TRBV5-5|TRBJ2-3
CASSFSTDTQYF
>TRBV27|TRBJ2-1
CASSSGLGYNEQFF
>TRBV11-2|TRBJ2-3
CASSLDERLGTDTQYF
>TRBV19|TRBJ1-1
CASSLLPPGEGTEAFF
>TRBV5-1|TRBJ2-7
CASSLAGGDYEQYF
>TRBV5-5|TRBJ1-2
CASSLVGNYGYTF
>TRBV6-6|TRBJ2-7
CASSYVDSPYEQYF
>TRBV7-9|TRBJ1-1
CASSPGSEAFF
>TRBV4-2|TRBJ2-2
CASSQDLAGGTGELFF
>TRBV4-3|TRBJ2-3
CASSQVAGEEDTQYF
>TRBV11-2|TRBJ1-2
CASGDRFGYTF
>TRBV7-9|TRBJ2-7
CASSLGTDFPTYEQYF
>TRBV7-9|TRBJ1-2
CASSWTGSDGYTF
>TRBV4-1|TRBJ1-2
CASSYTGTGDVLGGYTF
>TRBV7-3|TRBJ2-1
CASALGGGEQFF
>TRBV7-9|TRBJ2-7
CASSLWGPNYEQYF
>TRBV28|TRBJ2-4
CASSQLGSAGIAKNIQYF
>TRBV15|TRBJ1-2
CATSRERDRVGGYGYTF
>TRBV19|TRBJ1-1
CASSIGQGAEAFF
>TRBV28|TRBJ1-5
CASTQGATSNQPQHF
>TRBV5-4|TRBJ2-7
CASSSLDPQGEQYF
>TRBV7-2|TRBJ1-4
CASSLATQVREKLFF
>TRBV4-1|TRBJ2-6
CASSRKMTGGSGANVLTF
>TRBV10-3|TRBJ1-1
CAISEITGNTEAFF
>TRBV19|TRBJ1-1
CASSPIRSGTAEAFF
>TRBV5-1|TRBJ1-5
CASRAGTVSNQPQHF
>TRBV7-3|TRBJ2-5
CASSFQGETQYF
>TRBV30|TRBJ2-7
CAWRPGQGYEQYF
>TRBV14|TRBJ1-3
CASRSPRPRPHVENTIYF
>TRBV2|TRBJ2-3
CASGSLADTQYF
>TRBV4-3|TRBJ2-3
CASSQDAGMTSLGTDTQYF
>TRBV4-3|TRBJ2-1
CASSQDRGLAGGIIYNEQFF
>TRBV7-8|TRBJ1-1
CASSSGQINTEAFF
>TRBV30|TRBJ2-3
CAWSALIAGLSTDTQYF
>TRBV19|TRBJ2-3
CASNTMGAAGDTQYF
>TRBV9|TRBJ2-3
CASSVGADTQYF
>TRBV10-3|TRBJ1-1
CAISGNRGQRVNTEAFF
>TRBV4-1|TRBJ1-3
CASSPDSLSGNTIYF
>TRBV28|TRBJ1-2
CASSLNYGYTF
>TRBV6-6|TRBJ1-1
CASSYPRGTEAFF
>TRBV10-3|TRBJ2-7
CAIRAGDEQYF
>TRBV7-9|TRBJ2-5
CASRSVSETQYF